This entry describes one TCR beta chain. The antigen it binds to is not known. The record has no base qualities; no much larger clone is one base away. V was cut back by 2 bases and J by 0 bases, leaving a gap of 11 bases between them. The germline V gene provides CDR1 MNHGY and CDR2 SAAAGT. Including cysteine and phenylalanine, the CDR3 has 16 amino acids. Only the CDR3 DNA is retained, 48 bases long and in frame from the first base. The immunoSEQ Assay was used to immunosequence TCRbeta CDR3 regions from genomic DNA. Genomic DNA was amplified by bias-controlled multiplex PCR before high-throughput sequencing. The paper's data handling went like this. To quantify the absolute abundance of each unique TCRbeta CDR3 region, the sequences were collapsed and filtered. Clonality was defined as 1 minus Pielou's evenness and was calculated using productive rearrangements only. To compute tumor T-cell fraction, TCRbeta template counts were normalized to usable DNA, with usable DNA estimated from several housekeeping genes. A previously published method was used to identify clones whose frequencies were significantly greater in on-treatment samples than in baseline samples. TCRdb carries this immuneACCESS record with in-frame sequences only. Its versions omit some clonotypes, under half of them owing to an unresolved V gene in the studies checked, with the rest unexplained. V and J calls and clone size follow that table, whereas D and trimming were derived from the DNA. The sample yields roughly 2,500 clones; approximately 24% were counted once. Jointly, the top ten make up approximately 12% of the sample.

The sample comes from a study of sequential checkpoint blockade in melanoma (dated 2019 in TCRdb). Regarding the complete study: In a 1:1 randomization, patients received either first-line nivolumab then ipilimumab (arm A) or ipilimumab then nivolumab (arm B). Maintenance nivolumab came after each of the two trial sequences. DNA from 70 to 95 melanoma tumor samples collected before treatment underwent TCRbeta immunosequencing. Twenty-two patients had matched tumor biopsies taken before treatment and at week 13, after single-agent nivolumab (arm A) or ipilimumab (arm B). In about 80% of the matched pre- and post-treatment tumor biopsy pairs, both biopsies came from the same lesion.

The treatment or condition label, read with the paper, signifies: randomized to nivolumab then ipilimumab (arm A) or the reverse (arm B). None of the patients in the trial had previously been given DNA-damaging chemotherapy. CheckMate 064, a randomized, open-label phase II trial of sequential checkpoint blockade, was the source of the samples, all of which came from patients with melanoma. Tumor TCR sequencing used genomic DNA from formalin-fixed paraffin-embedded (FFPE) tissue samples. The research as a whole found: Among patients in the nivolumab-first arm (arm A), tumor TIL clonality before treatment was associated with response (P = .04). Within-arm analyses of tumor T-cell fraction were constrained by small sample sizes and reduced statistical power. Larger, independent patient cohorts are needed to validate the response-prediction model that combines TCR metrics and mutation burden. Patients with increases in tumor T-cell fraction and clonality by week 13 were approximately 30 times more likely to achieve clinical benefit. Tumor T-cell fraction and clonality were correlated with PD-L1 staining and CD8+ T-cell counts, but not with mutational load.

The TCR comes from a human donor with melanoma. The sample consisted of tumor tissue (inferred from file names), taken from a patient given nivolumab and ipilimumab in sequence. This chain joins TRBV6-8 to TRBJ1-3; TRBD1 is possibly the D segment (5 matching bases). The CDR3 here reads CASSYGWGTSGNTIYF. The DNA sequence is TGTGCCAGCAGTTACGGCTGGGGCACCTCTGGAAACACCATATATTTT.